This T cell receptor beta chain originates from a study of shared clonotypes between healthy human individuals. Study-wide background: The donor pool was made up of a couple of women and a few men aged 18 to 49.

Points from the study as a whole: The genetic and exposure-history diversity represented was limited by few donors. Deeper or shallower sequencing was expected to change how clonotypes are shared among donors.

The CDR3 is 11 residues long. From germline, CDR1 is MGHDK and CDR2 SYGVNS. Trimming shortened V by 7 bases and J by 1 base, and 4 bases separated the two germline ends. The unsorted PBMC replicate PCRs were performed with roughly 300 ng DNA, tens of thousands of T cell genomes. The repertoire was sequenced with immunoSEQ multiplex PCR; TCRdb's copy has only in-frame clones and lacks some. The sample shows a few hundred thousand clones, 79% of them seen only once. This clone was picked up a small number of times. Antigen unknown. This chain uses TRBV25-1 with TRBJ1-1, with D unresolved. This clonotype was obtained from a woman aged 40 to 49 in good health. Some clones in this sample may be carry-over from other donors' samples. Sequenced input: PBMCs. Here the CDR3 DNA reads TGTGCCAGCACTAGGAACACTGAAGCTTTCTTT. Its translation is CASTRNTEAFF.